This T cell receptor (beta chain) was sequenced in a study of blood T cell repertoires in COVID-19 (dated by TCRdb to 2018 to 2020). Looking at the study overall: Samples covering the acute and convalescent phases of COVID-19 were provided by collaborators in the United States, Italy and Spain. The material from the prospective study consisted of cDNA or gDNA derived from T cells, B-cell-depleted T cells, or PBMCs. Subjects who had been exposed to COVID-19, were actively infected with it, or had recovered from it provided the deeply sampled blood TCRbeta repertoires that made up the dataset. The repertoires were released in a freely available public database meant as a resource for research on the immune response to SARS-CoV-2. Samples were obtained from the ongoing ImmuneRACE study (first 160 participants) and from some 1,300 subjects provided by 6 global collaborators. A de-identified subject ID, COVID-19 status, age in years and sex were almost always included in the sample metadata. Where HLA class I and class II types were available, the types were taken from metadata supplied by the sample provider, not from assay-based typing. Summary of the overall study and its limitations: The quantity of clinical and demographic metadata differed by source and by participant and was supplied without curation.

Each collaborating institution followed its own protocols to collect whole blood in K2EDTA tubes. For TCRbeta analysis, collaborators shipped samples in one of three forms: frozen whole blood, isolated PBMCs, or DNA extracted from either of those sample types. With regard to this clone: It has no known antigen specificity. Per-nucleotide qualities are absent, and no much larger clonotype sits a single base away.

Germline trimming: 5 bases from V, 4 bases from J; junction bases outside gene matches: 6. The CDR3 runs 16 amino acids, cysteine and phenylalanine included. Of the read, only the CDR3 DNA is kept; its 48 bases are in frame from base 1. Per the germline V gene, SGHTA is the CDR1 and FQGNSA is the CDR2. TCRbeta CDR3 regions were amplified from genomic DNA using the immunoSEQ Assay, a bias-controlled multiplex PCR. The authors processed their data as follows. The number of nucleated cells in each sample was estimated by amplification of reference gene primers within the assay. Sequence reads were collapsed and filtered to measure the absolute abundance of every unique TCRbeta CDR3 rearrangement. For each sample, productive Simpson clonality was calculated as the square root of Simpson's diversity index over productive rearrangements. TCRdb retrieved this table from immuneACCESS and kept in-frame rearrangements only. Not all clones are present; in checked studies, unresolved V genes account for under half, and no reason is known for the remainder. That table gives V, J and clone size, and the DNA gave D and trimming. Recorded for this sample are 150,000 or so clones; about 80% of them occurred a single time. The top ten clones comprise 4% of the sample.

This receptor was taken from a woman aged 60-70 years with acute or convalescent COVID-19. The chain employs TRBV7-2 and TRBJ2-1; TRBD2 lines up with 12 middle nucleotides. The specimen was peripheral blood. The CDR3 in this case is CASSPRTSGVYNEQFF. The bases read TGTGCCAGCAGCCCGCGGACTAGCGGGGTTTACAATGAGCAGTTCTTC.